The 9 T cell receptor beta chains listed next were all sequenced from one sample in a study of blood T cell repertoires in COVID-19. Assay: immunoSEQ multiplex PCR; the TCRdb copy retains only in-frame clones and omits some. The data show a few hundred thousand clones, with approximately 90% seen just once and about 3% held by the top ten. The sample consisted of peripheral blood. The receptors here all came from a woman aged 25 to 39 with active or convalescent COVID-19.

This sequence joins TRBV3-1 (or the pseudogene TRBV3-2) and TRBJ2-1, with D unclear. CDR1 and CDR2 from the germline V gene are LGHDT and YNNKEL (reference sequence). The V end lost 2 bases, the J end lost 4 bases, and 6 bases lay between the germline ends. The CDR3 spans 13 residues. The CDR3 reads CASSQTAYNEQFF. Written as DNA, the CDR3 is TGTGCCAGCAGCCAAACAGCATACAATGAGCAGTTCTTC.

The V gene is TRBV19, the J gene TRBJ1-5, with unresolved D. This CDR3 is 15 amino acids long. The germline CDR1 and CDR2 sequences are LNHDA and SQIVND (reference sequence). Trimming shortened V by 2 bases and J by 3 bases, and 11 bases separated the two germline ends. The CDR3 DNA reads as TGTGCCAGTAGTATACGCGGCAGAAACAATCAGCCCCAGCATTTT. The encoded protein is CASSIRGRNNQPQHF.

The chain uses TRBV7-2 and TRBJ2-1, with TRBD2 identical over 11 bases. The CDR3 runs to 16 residues. V dropped 2 bases and J dropped 5; count of bases not matched to a gene: 5. Germline V gene lookup returns CDR1 SGHTA and CDR2 FQGNSA. Written as DNA, the CDR3 is TGTGCCAGCAGCTTATTTTCACTAGCGGGAGACAATGAGCAGTTCTTC. It is translated as CASSLFSLAGDNEQFF.

The V gene is TRBV7-2, the J gene TRBJ2-3; 11 bases match TRBD2. This CDR3 comprises 17 residues. Trimming cost V 4 bases and J 2 bases; bases outside gene matches: 8. Looked up from germline, CDR1 is SGHTA and CDR2 is FQGNSA. CDR3 in amino acids: CASSSVAGGTPTDTQYF. The CDR3 DNA reads as TGTGCCAGCAGCTCGGTAGCGGGGGGGACTCCCACAGATACGCAGTATTTT.

A note on this clone: This sample includes further DNA sequences coding for the same CDR3. This sequence joins TRBV5-4 and TRBJ1-5; 8 bases match TRBD1. This CDR3 contains 15 residues. CDR1 and CDR2 (germline): SGHNT, YYREEE (reference sequence). J lost 1 base, V lost 4 bases, and 4 bases had no gene match. CDR3 residues: CASSPGTGSNQPQHF. In nucleotides, the CDR3 is TGTGCCAGCAGCCCCGGGACAGGAAGCAATCAGCCCCAGCATTTT.

V gene TRBV5-1 combines with J gene TRBJ2-7; TRBD1 matches 7 bases. Germline values: CDR1 SGHRS, CDR2 YFSETQ. J lost 4 bases, V lost 0 bases, and 4 bases had no gene match. The CDR3 is made up of 14 amino acids. Written as DNA, the CDR3 is TGCGCCAGCAGCTTGGCCGGGACAGCTTACGAGCAGTACTTC. Protein: CASSLAGTAYEQYF.

The CDR3 here is CASSSHLTGANQPQHF. The CDR3, as DNA: TGTGCCAGCAGTTCCCACCTGACAGGGGCCAATCAGCCCCAGCATTTT. The chain has TRBV6-6 and TRBJ1-5; TRBD1 agrees at 8 bases. V lost 4 bases, J lost 3 bases, and 8 bases stayed unmatched. The CDR3 loop spans 16 amino acids. The V gene's germline CDR1 is MNHNY and CDR2 SVGAGI (reference sequence).

This chain connects TRBV28 to TRBJ2-5; 11 nucleotides align to TRBD1. V shed 5 bases and J 1 base; nucleotides not matched to a gene: 12. The germline gives CDR1 MDHEN, CDR2 SYDVKM. There are 18 residues in the CDR3. The CDR3 region is CASSRTGGARWGQETQYF. The CDR3 coding sequence is TGTGCCAGCAGTCGGACAGGGGGCGCTCGGTGGGGCCAAGAGACCCAGTACTTC.

The chain joins TRBV19 to TRBJ1-5; the match to TRBD1 covers 8 bases. Per germline, CDR1 LNHDA and CDR2 SQIVND (reference sequence). This CDR3 contains 16 residues. Trimming at V came to 10 bases and at J to 6 bases, leaving 17 bases not matched to a gene. The DNA of the CDR3 is TGTGCCACCCCCCGGCGGGGACAGGCTCTCGGTCAGCCCCAGCATTTT. Translation: CATPRRGQALGQPQHF.